This T cell receptor (beta chain) came from a study of OX40 agonist ivuxolimab in advanced cancers. Across the whole study: The study reported partial responses in three patients: one hepatocellular carcinoma, two cutaneous melanoma.

The table came from immunoSEQ multiplex PCR; TCRdb's copy has only in-frame clones and leaves some out. The sample gives fewer than 90,000 clones, about nine tenths of which show up once; about 1.3% is in the top ten. Whole-study results and caveats: Clonal expansion among partial responders at 0.1-3.0 mg/kg ranked near the lowest.

In the case of this clone: The target antigen is unknown.

The germline V and J ends were trimmed by 2 bases and 0 bases, with 14 bases remaining between them. CDR1 MGHRA and CDR2 YSYEKL come from the germline V gene. The CDR3 length is 17 residues. The specimen comprised CD4+ or CD8+ T cells sorted from blood, sampled in a trial of the OX40 agonist ivuxolimab. The V call is TRBV4-1, the J call TRBJ1-3; the D gene is possibly TRBD1 (6 bases). The clonotype comes from an adult with an advanced solid tumor such as melanoma, head and neck, liver or kidney cancer. CDR3 in DNA: TGCGCCAGCAGCCAACCTCCGGGACAAGTCTCTGGAAACACCATATATTTT. Its protein is CASSQPPGQVSGNTIYF.